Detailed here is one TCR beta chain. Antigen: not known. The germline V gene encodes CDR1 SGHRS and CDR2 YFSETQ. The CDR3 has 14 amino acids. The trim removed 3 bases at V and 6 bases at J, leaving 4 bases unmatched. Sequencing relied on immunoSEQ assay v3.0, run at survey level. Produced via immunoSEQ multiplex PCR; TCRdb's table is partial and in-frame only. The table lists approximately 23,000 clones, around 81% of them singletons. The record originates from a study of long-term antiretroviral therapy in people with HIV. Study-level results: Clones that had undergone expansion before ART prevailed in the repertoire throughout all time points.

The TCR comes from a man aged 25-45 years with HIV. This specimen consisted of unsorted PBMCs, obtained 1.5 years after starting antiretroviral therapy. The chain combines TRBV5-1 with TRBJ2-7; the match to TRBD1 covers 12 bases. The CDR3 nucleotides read TGCGCCAGCAGCTCGGAGGGACAGGGGGCCGAGCAGTACTTC. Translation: CASSSEGQGAEQYF.